The rows below give T cell receptor beta chains drawn from one sample of a study of shared clonotypes between healthy human individuals. Sequencing used immunoSEQ multiplex PCR; TCRdb keeps in-frame clones, though not all of them. The sample comprises more than 850,000 clones, 75% to 80% of which are singletons, and about 0.52% rests with the top ten. The sample taken for sequencing was memory CD4+ T cells from PBMCs. The receptors here all came from a man aged 18 to 29 in good health. Some clones in this sample may be carry-over from other donors' samples. Both conserved end residues are part of each CDR3. A D gene is named only where the DNA matches it firmly. The size field is filled for only some rows; it gives once, few, many or a size class.

size	V	J	D	DNA	CDR3
-	TRBV7-2	TRBJ2-1	TRBD1	TGTGCCAGCAGCGGGCGACAGGGGGTAGGGGAGCAGTTCTTC	CASSGRQGVGEQFF
-	TRBV12-5	TRBJ2-1	-	TGTGCTAGTGGTTTGGTACTTAGAAGCTCCTACAATGAGCAGTTCTTC	CASGLVLRSSYNEQFF
many	TRBV6-6	TRBJ1-1	TRBD1	TGTGCCAGCAGCTTGGGACAGGGCGACACTGAAGCTTTCTTT	CASSLGQGDTEAFF
-	TRBV5-4	TRBJ2-5	-	TGTGCCAGCAGTCTTGGTGGGGGGCGCGGGGAGACCCAGTACTTC	CASSLGGGRGETQYF
-	TRBV5-1	TRBJ1-2	TRBD1	TGCGCCAGCAGCTTGATGGGACAGGGCGTCGATGGCTACACCTTC	CASSLMGQGVDGYTF
-	TRBV6-1	TRBJ2-7	TRBD2	TGTGCCAGCAGTGTGGAGCTAGCGGCCTCCTACGAGCAGTACTTC	CASSVELAASYEQYF
-	TRBV5-1	TRBJ2-1	-	TGCGCCAGCAGCCCTATAAGCGCAAGCTCCTACAATGAGCAGTTCTTC	CASSPISASSYNEQFF
once	TRBV9	TRBJ2-1	-	TGTGCCAGCAGCGTAGACTACCTGATTGACAATGAGCAGTTCTTC	CASSVDYLIDNEQFF
once	TRBV6-1	TRBJ1-5	-	TGTGCCAGCATGGCGGACGTCAATAGCAATCAGCCCCAGCATTTT	CASMADVNSNQPQHF
-	TRBV4-1	TRBJ2-7	TRBD2	TGCGCCAGCAGCCAAGATCGGGGTAGCGGGAGGGCAAACTACGAGCAGTACTTC	CASSQDRGSGRANYEQYF
-	TRBV5-1	TRBJ2-7	TRBD1	TGCGCCAGCAGCTTGGGACAGGGGGATGAGCAGTACTTC	CASSLGQGDEQYF
-	TRBV20-1	TRBJ1-2	-	TGCAGTGCGCGCCTTGGCTACACCTTC	CSARLGYTF
-	TRBV18	TRBJ1-1	TRBD1	TGTGCCAGCTCACCAAACCAGGGGGGTCCCCAGAACACTGAAGCTTTCTTT	CASSPNQGGPQNTEAFF
once	TRBV4-1	TRBJ1-2	-	TGCGCCAGCAGCCTAACCATTTCTAACTATGGCTACACCTTC	CASSLTISNYGYTF
-	TRBV28	TRBJ1-5	-	TGTGCCAGCAGAATCAGGGGAGCCGTTGGCAATCAGCCCCAGCATTTT	CASRIRGAVGNQPQHF
-	TRBV7-9	TRBJ2-5	TRBD2	TGTGCCAGCAGCTCGAATGGACTAGCGGAAGAGACCCAGTACTTC	CASSSNGLAEETQYF
once	TRBV11-2	TRBJ1-1	TRBD1	TGTGCCAGCAGCTTGGGGACAGGGGGCAGGAACACTGAAGCTTTCTTT	CASSLGTGGRNTEAFF
-	TRBV7-3	TRBJ2-2	-	TGTGCCAGCAGCTTTGGGTTGTCCACCGGGGAGCTGTTTTTT	CASSFGLSTGELFF
once	TRBV5-1	TRBJ1-2	TRBD1	TGCGCCAGCAGCTTGGGACAGGGAGATGGCTACACCTTC	CASSLGQGDGYTF
few	TRBV28	TRBJ1-2	-	TGTGCCAGCCGATCCACAGGTGCTGGGGGGGACTACTATGGCTACACCTTC	CASRSTGAGGDYYGYTF
few	TRBV6-5	TRBJ2-2	-	TGTGCCAGCAGCTCTGTCCTGCGCGGGGAGCTGTTTTTT	CASSSVLRGELFF
-	TRBV5-4	TRBJ1-4	-	TGTGCCAGCAGCTTGTTCGGGTCTAATGAAAAACTGTTTTTT	CASSLFGSNEKLFF
-	TRBV28	TRBJ2-7	TRBD2	TGTGCCAGCAGGCTAGCGGGAGGGACCTACGAGCAGTACTTC	CASRLAGGTYEQYF
-	TRBV7-9	TRBJ1-1	-	TGTGCCAGCAGCTACAGCGGGGCCGCTGAAGCTTTCTTT	CASSYSGAAEAFF
-	TRBV7-8	TRBJ1-2	-	TGTGCCAGCAGCCGAGGGGGGGGCAGGGCCTACACCTTC	CASSRGGGRAYTF
-	TRBV4-1	TRBJ2-7	-	TGCGCCAGCAGCCAAGGGCGAACGGTCCAGAGCGACGAGCAGTACTTC	CASSQGRTVQSDEQYF
once	TRBV7-3	TRBJ2-3	TRBD2	TGTGCCAGCAGCTTAGTTAGCGGGAGTTCGGATACGCAGTATTTT	CASSLVSGSSDTQYF
-	TRBV4-1	TRBJ1-4	-	TGCGCCAGCAGCCAAGATTACGGCGGGGCTTGGGAAAAACTGTTTTTT	CASSQDYGGAWEKLFF
-	TRBV7-9	TRBJ1-2	TRBD1	TGTGCCAGCAGCTACATTGGACAGGGTCGGGGCTATGGCTACACCTTC	CASSYIGQGRGYGYTF
-	TRBV2	TRBJ1-2	-	TGTGCCAGCAGTGAAGTCACAGCGCCTCACTATGGCTACACCTTC	CASSEVTAPHYGYTF
once	TRBV25-1	TRBJ2-1	-	TGTGCCAGCAGTTCGTGGGGGCGGGTCGCGAGCTCCTACAATGAGCAGTTCTTC	CASSSWGRVASSYNEQFF
-	TRBV27	TRBJ2-3	-	TGTGCCAGCAGTTGGAACGGGGCGAGCACAGATACGCAGTATTTT	CASSWNGASTDTQYF
-	TRBV5-1	TRBJ2-4	TRBD1	TGCGCCAGCAGCTTGGAGCCACAGGGGGGTCAAAACATTCAGTACTTC	CASSLEPQGGQNIQYF
-	TRBV5-1	TRBJ2-5	TRBD2	TGCGCCAGCAGCTTGGTAGCGGGAGAAGAGACCCAGTACTTC	CASSLVAGEETQYF
-	TRBV6-5	TRBJ1-2	TRBD1	TGTGCCAGCAGTTACCGGGACAGGGGGGCTAACTATGGCTACACCTTC	CASSYRDRGANYGYTF
-	TRBV5-1	TRBJ2-1	TRBD2	TGCGCCAGCAGCTTTGGGGACTACTCCTACAATGAGCAGTTCTTC	CASSFGDYSYNEQFF
-	TRBV6-5	TRBJ2-7	TRBD1	TGTGCCAGCAGTCGATTGACAGGGGACGAGCAGTACTTC	CASSRLTGDEQYF
-	TRBV18	TRBJ2-4	-	TGTGCCAGCTCACCCCCTGGTTCTGTAGCCAAAAACATTCAGTACTTC	CASSPPGSVAKNIQYF
many	TRBV28	TRBJ1-5	-	TGTGCCAGCAGTTTACCCCGTCCGGGGGGTGGCCAGCCCCAGCATTTT	CASSLPRPGGGQPQHF
-	TRBV7-8	TRBJ2-3	-	TGTGCCAGCAGCTTAGGGGCCGGGCAGCAAGGAAACACAGATACGCAGTATTTT	CASSLGAGQQGNTDTQYF
-	TRBV6-5	TRBJ2-7	-	TGTGCCAGCAGCGACCACTTCGAGCAGTACTTC	CASSDHFEQYF
-	TRBV28	TRBJ1-2	-	TGTGCCAGCACCGTCGCCGGGACCAAGACCTGGTATGGCTACACCTTC	CASTVAGTKTWYGYTF
-	TRBV5-1	TRBJ2-7	-	TGCGCCAGCAGCTCCGGGACGGCCGATTCCTACGAGCAGTACTTC	CASSSGTADSYEQYF
-	TRBV2	TRBJ1-2	-	TGTGCCAGCAAGGAGGGTGGTGACTATGGCTACACCTTC	CASKEGGDYGYTF
-	TRBV7-9	TRBJ2-3	TRBD2	TGTGCCAGCAGTAGCGGGAGAGCAGATACGCAGTATTTT	CASSSGRADTQYF
few	TRBV11-2	TRBJ2-3	-	TGTGCCAGCAGCTTAACGGCTAGCACAGATACGCAGTATTTT	CASSLTASTDTQYF
few	TRBV5-1	TRBJ2-1	-	TGCGCCAGCAGCTTGGGTTACTGGTACAATGAGCAGTTCTTC	CASSLGYWYNEQFF
-	TRBV30	TRBJ2-5	-	TGTGCCTGGAGTGTACCGGGCCAAGAGACCCAGTACTTC	CAWSVPGQETQYF
-	TRBV28	TRBJ2-6	TRBD2	TGTGCCACTAAACGGGAGGTCCTCCGCTCTGGGGCCAACGTCCTGACTTTC	CATKREVLRSGANVLTF
-	TRBV27	TRBJ2-5	TRBD1	TGTGCCAGCAGTAAAAGACAGGGGTTGGGGGAGACCCAGTACTTC	CASSKRQGLGETQYF
-	TRBV11-2	TRBJ1-3	-	TGTGCCAGCAGCTTGATAACGGGGGGCCCATATTTT	CASSLITGGPYF
medium-sized	TRBV7-2	TRBJ2-7	-	TGTGCCAGCAGTAAAGAGGGGCAGCGCTACGAGCAGTACTTC	CASSKEGQRYEQYF
once	TRBV28	TRBJ2-1	TRBD2	TGTGCCAGCAGTTTACATAGCGGGGGTACCTACAATGAGCAGTTCTTC	CASSLHSGGTYNEQFF
-	TRBV15	TRBJ2-3	-	TGTGCCACCAGCAGATCAGTAACCTTTAGCACAGATACGCAGTATTTT	CATSRSVTFSTDTQYF
-	TRBV9	TRBJ2-1	-	TGTGCCAGCAGCGTAGGCTGGGTAAGTGAGCAGTTCTTC	CASSVGWVSEQFF
-	TRBV14	TRBJ1-2	-	TGTGCCAGCAGCCAAGGGCGCAACTATGGCTACACCTTC	CASSQGRNYGYTF
few	TRBV5-1	TRBJ1-1	-	TGCGCCAGCAGCGCATCGGTGAACACTGAAGCTTTCTTT	CASSASVNTEAFF
-	TRBV28	TRBJ1-2	TRBD1	TGTGCCAGCAGAGCCTCCTACGGGACAGGCAGTGGCTACACCTTC	CASRASYGTGSGYTF
-	TRBV30	TRBJ2-1	-	TGTGCCTGGAGACCAGGGGGGGCGGGTGAGCAGTTCTTC	CAWRPGGAGEQFF